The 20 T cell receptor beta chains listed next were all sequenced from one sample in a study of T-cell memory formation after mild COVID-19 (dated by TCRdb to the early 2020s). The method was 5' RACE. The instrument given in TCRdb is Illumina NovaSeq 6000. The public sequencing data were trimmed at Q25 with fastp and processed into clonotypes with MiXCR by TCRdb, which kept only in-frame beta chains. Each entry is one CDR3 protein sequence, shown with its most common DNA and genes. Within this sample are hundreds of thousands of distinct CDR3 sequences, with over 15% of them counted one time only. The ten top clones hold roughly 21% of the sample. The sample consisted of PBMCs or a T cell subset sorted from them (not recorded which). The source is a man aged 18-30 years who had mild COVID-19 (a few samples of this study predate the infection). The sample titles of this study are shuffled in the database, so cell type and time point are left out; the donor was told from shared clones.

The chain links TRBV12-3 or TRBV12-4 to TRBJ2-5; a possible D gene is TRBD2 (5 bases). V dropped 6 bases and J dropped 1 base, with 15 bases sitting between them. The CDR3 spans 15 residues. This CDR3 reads CASSSYVGSQETQYF. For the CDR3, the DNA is TGTGCCAGCAGCAGCTATGTGGGGAGCCAAGAGACCCAGTACTTC.

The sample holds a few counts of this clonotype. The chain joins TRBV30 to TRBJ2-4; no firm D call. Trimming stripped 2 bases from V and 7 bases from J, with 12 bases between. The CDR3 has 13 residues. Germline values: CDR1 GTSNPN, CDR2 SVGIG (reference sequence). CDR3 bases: TGTGCCTGGAGTCCCATACCCCGTAACATTCAGTACTTC. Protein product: CAWSPIPRNIQYF.

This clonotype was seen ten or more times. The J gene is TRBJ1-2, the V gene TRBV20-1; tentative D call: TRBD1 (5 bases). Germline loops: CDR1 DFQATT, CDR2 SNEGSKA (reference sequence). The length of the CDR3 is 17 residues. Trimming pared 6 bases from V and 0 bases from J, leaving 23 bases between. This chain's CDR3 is CSATTFSGQLTNYGYTF. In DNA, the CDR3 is TGCAGTGCGACCACCTTTAGCGGACAACTTACTAACTATGGCTACACCTTC.

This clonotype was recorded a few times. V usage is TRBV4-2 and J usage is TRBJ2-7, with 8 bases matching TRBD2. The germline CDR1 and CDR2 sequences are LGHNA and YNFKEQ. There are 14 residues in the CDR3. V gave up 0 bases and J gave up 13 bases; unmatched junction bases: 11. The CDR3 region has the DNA TGTGCCAGCAGCCAAGAGGGTAGCGGGGAGGTCGCTTACTTC. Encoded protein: CASSQEGSGEVAYF.

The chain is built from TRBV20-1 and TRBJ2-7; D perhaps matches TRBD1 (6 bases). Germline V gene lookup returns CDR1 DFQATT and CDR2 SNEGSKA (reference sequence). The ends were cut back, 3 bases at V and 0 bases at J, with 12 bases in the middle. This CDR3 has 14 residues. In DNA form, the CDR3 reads TGCAGTGCTAGTCGCGCGACAGGCTCCTACGAGCAGTACGTC. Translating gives CSASRATGSYEQYV.

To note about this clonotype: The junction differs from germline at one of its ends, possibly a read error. CDR3 amino acids: CASIQGASGNTDTQYF. The CDR3 DNA sequence: TGTGCCAGCATCCAAGGTGCTAGCGGGAACACAGATACGCAGTATTTT. This chain uses TRBV14 with TRBJ2-3, with 9 bases aligning to TRBD2. CDR1 and CDR2 (germline): SGHDN, FVKESK. This CDR3 has 16 residues.

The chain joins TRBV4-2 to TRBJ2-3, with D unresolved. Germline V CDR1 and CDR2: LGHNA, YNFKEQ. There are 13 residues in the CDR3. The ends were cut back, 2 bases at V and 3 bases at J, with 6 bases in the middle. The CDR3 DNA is TGTGCCAGCAGCCAATTCCGAACAGATACGCAGTATTTT. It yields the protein CASSQFRTDTQYF.

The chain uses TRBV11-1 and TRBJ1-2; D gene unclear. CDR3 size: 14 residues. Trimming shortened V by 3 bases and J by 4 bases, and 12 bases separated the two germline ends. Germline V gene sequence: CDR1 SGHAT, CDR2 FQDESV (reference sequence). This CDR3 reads CASSFGPQTYGYTF. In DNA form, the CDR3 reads TGTGCCAGCAGCTTTGGGCCGCAGACCTATGGCTACACCTTC.

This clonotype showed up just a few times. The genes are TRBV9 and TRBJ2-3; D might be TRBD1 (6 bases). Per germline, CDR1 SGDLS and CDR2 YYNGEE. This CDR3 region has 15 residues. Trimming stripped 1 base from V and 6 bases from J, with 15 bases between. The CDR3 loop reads CASSVTARGSDTQYF. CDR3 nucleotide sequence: TGTGCCAGCAGCGTAACGGCGAGGGGGTCGGATACGCAGTATTTT.

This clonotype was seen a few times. The CDR3 DNA is TGTGCCAGCAGCCAAGATCTCAGCCCGGCCTACGAGCAGTACTTC. Translating gives CASSQDLSPAYEQYF. V is TRBV14 and J is TRBJ2-7; D ambiguous. Trimming stripped 0 bases from V and 2 bases from J, with 11 bases between. Germline CDR1 reads SGHDN; CDR2 reads FVKESK. The CDR3 is 15 residues long. The full variable domain, in which reference TRBV14 and TRBJ2-7 provide the parts outside the CDR3, is EAGVTQFPSHSVIEKGQTVTLRCDPISGHDNLYWYRRVMGKEIKFLLHFVKESKQDESGMPNNRFLAERTGGTYSTLKVQPAELEDSGVYFCASSQDLSPAYEQYFGPGTRLTVT.

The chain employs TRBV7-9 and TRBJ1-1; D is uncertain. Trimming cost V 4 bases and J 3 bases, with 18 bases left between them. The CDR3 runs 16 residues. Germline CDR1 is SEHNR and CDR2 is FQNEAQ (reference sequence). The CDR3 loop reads CASSSETPTGYTEAFF. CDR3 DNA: TGTGCCAGCAGCTCCGAGACTCCCACCGGTTACACTGAAGCTTTCTTT.

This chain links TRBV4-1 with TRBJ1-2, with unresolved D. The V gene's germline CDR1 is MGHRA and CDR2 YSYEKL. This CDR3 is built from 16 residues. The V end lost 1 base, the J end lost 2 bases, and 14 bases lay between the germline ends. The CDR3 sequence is CASSQGDGEDNYGYTF. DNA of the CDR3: TGCGCCAGCAGCCAAGGCGACGGGGAGGACAACTATGGCTACACCTTC.

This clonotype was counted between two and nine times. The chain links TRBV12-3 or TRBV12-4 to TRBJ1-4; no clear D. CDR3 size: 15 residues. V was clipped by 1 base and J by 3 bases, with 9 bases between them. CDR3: CASSLVGRPNEKLFF. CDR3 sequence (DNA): TGTGCCAGCAGTTTAGTGGGGAGGCCTAATGAAAAACTGTTTTTT.

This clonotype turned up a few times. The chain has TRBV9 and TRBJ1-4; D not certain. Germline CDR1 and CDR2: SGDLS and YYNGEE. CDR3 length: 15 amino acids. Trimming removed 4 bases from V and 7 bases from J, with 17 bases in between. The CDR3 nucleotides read TGTGCCAGCAGCCCTCGGGAGCTCGTGGGTGAAAAACTGTTTTTT. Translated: CASSPRELVGEKLFF.

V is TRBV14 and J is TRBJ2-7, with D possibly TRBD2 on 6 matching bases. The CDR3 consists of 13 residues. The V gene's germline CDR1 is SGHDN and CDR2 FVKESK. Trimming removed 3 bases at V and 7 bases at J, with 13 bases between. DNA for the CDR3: TGTGCCAGCAGCCACGCACTCGCGGGGGAGCAGTACGTC. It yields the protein CASSHALAGEQYV.

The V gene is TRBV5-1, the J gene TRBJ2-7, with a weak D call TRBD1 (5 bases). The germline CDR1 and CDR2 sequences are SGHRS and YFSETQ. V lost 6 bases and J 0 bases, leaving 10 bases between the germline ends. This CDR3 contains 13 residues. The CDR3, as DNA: TGCGCCAGCACCACCAGGGACTCCTACGAGCAGTACTTC. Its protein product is CASTTRDSYEQYF.

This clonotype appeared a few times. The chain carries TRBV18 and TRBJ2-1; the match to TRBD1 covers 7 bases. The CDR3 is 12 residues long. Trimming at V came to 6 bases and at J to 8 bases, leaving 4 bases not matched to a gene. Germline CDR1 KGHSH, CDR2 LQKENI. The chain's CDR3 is CASSTGFDEQFF. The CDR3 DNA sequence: TGTGCCAGCTCGACAGGGTTCGATGAGCAGTTCTTC.

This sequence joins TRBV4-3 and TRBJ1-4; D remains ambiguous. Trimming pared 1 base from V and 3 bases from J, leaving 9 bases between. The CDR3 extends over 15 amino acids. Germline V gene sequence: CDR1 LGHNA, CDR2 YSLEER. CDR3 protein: CASSQGEGSNEKLFF. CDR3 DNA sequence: TGCGCCAGCAGCCAAGGGGAGGGATCTAATGAAAAACTGTTTTTT.

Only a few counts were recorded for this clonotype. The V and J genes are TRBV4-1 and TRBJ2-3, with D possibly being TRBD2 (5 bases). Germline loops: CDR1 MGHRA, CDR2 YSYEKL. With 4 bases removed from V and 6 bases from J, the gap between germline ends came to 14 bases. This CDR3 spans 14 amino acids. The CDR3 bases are TGCGCCAGCAGCCTAGGACGGCGGGCTGATACGCAGTATTTT. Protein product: CASSLGRRADTQYF.

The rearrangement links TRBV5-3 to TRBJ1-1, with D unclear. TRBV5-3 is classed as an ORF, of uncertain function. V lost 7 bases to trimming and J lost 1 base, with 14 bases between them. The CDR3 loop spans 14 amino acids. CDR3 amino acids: CARDPKETNTEAFF. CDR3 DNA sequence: TGTGCCAGAGACCCCAAGGAGACGAACACTGAAGCTTTCTTT.